This T cell receptor beta chain was sequenced during a study of blood T cell repertoires in COVID-19. Study-wide background: COVID-19 samples collected from the United States, Italy and Spain covered acute and convalescent phases. Sample material is recorded as cDNA or gDNA derived from T cells, B-cell-depleted T cells, or PBMCs.

The CDR3 spans 14 residues. The V gene's germline CDR1 is WNHNN and CDR2 SYGVQD (reference sequence). Unmatched junction bases numbered 3, after V lost 3 bases and J lost 4 bases. Sequencing was performed with immunoSEQ multiplex PCR; in TCRdb, only in-frame clones are kept and a portion is missing. This repertoire shows 150,000 or so clones, around 79% found once; its top ten account for 8% to 13%. Living in 20 to 30 US areas, the participants were between 18 and 89 years of age. Participants reported their clinical history, and cohort assignment relied on those reports. This chain uses TRBV10-1 with TRBJ2-5; 9 bases map to TRBD1. This receptor was obtained from a man aged 45 to 65 who had recovered from COVID-19. The sample consisted of PBMCs or T cells enriched from blood (not recorded which). CDR3 DNA: TGCGCCAGCAGTGACGGGACAGGGCCAGAGACCCAGTACTTC. Protein: CASSDGTGPETQYF.